The 14 T cell receptor beta chains presented below share a single source sample, sequenced in a study of blood T cell repertoires in COVID-19. Sequencing was performed with immunoSEQ multiplex PCR; in TCRdb, only in-frame clones are kept and a portion is missing. The data show 35,000 or so clones, more than 75% seen once. Sequenced: peripheral blood. These receptors came from a man in his sixties or seventies with acute or convalescent COVID-19.

J is TRBJ1-6 and V is TRBV27, with TRBD1 identical over 7 bases. V lost 3 bases to trimming and J lost 7 bases; unmatched junction nucleotides: 9. Looked up from germline, CDR1 is MNHEY and CDR2 is SMNVEV (reference sequence). The CDR3 is made up of 16 amino acids. The CDR3 nucleotides are TGTGCCAGCAGTTTGGGCGCAGGGGGTCTAAATTCACCCCTCCACTTT. This encodes CASSLGAGGLNSPLHF.

This rearrangement joins TRBV9 to TRBJ1-1, with TRBD1 as a possible D gene (6 bases). Trimming removed 4 bases from V and 8 bases from J, with 24 bases in between. This CDR3 contains 16 residues. Germline V gene lookup returns CDR1 SGDLS and CDR2 YYNGEE. DNA for the CDR3: TGTGCCAGCAGCCCCCGTCCGTGGGGGCGCGGACCCGAAGCTTTCTTT. It translates to CASSPRPWGRGPEAFF.

The chain links TRBV6-1 to TRBJ2-4; D is unresolved. V dropped 3 bases and J dropped 9 bases, with 12 bases sitting between them. The CDR3 has 13 residues. CDR1 is MNHNS, CDR2 SASEGT, per germline. DNA for the CDR3: TGTGCCAGCAGTGACCCGTCATCGAGCATTCAGTACTTC. Translating gives CASSDPSSSIQYF.

The chain joins TRBV5-4 to TRBJ2-7; no clear D. Germline V lookup: CDR1 SGHNT, CDR2 YYREEE (reference sequence). V was cut by 4 bases and J by 0 bases, with 14 bases left in between. The CDR3 sequence is 15 residues long. The CDR3 protein is CASSPPGFSSYEQYF. The DNA for the CDR3 is TGTGCCAGCAGCCCACCCGGGTTTAGCTCCTACGAGCAGTACTTC. Full variable domain (remainder filled in from reference TRBV5-4 and TRBJ2-7): ETGVTQSPTHLIKTRGQQVTLRCSSQSGHNTVSWYQQALGQGPQFIFQYYREEENGRGNFPPRFSGLQFPNYSSELNVNALELDDSALYLCASSPPGFSSYEQYFGPGTRLTVT.

A single count supports this clone. V is TRBV11-2 and J is TRBJ1-4, with TRBD1 as a possible D gene (5 bases). V lost 5 bases, J lost 0 bases, and 10 bases lay in between. The CDR3 sequence is 15 residues long. The V gene's germline CDR1 is SGHAT and CDR2 FQNNGV. As DNA, the CDR3 is TGTGCCAGCAGCGAGCGACAGTCAACTAATGAAAAACTGTTTTTT. Its translation is CASSERQSTNEKLFF.

The V gene is TRBV7-2, the J gene TRBJ1-2, with 9 bases fitting TRBD1. The CDR3 is made up of 13 amino acids. Trimming cost V 5 bases and J 8 bases; bases outside gene matches: 6. Germline V gene lookup returns CDR1 SGHTA and CDR2 FQGNSA. The CDR3 sequence: CASSQFTGGGYTF. The CDR3 coding sequence is TGTGCCAGCAGCCAATTTACAGGGGGCGGCTACACCTTC.

This rearrangement joins TRBV28 to TRBJ2-7; a possible D gene is TRBD1 (5 bases). Germline CDR1 is MDHEN and CDR2 is SYDVKM. The CDR3 is made up of 14 amino acids. V lost 2 bases to trimming and J lost 2 bases, with 10 bases between them. CDR3 nucleotide sequence: TGTGCCAGCAGTTTACAGGCAGGGACCTACGAGCAGTACTTC. Encoded protein: CASSLQAGTYEQYF.

CDR3 nucleotides: TGTGCCAGCGCTACAGACCCATGGAATGAGCAGTTCTTC. Translation gives CASATDPWNEQFF. The chain combines TRBV6-5 with TRBJ2-1; D not resolved. V lost 8 bases to trimming and J lost 7 bases, with 15 bases between them. In germline, CDR1 is MNHEY, CDR2 SVGAGI. The CDR3 contains 13 residues.

The V and J genes are TRBV7-9 and TRBJ2-7; 8 nucleotides match TRBD1. The CDR3 consists of 16 residues. Germline lookup yields CDR1 SEHNR and CDR2 FQNEAQ (reference sequence). The V segment lost 5 bases and the J segment 8 bases; nucleotides outside the gene matches: 17. CDR3 coding DNA: TGTGCCAGCAGCCCGCTATTAGGACAGGGTTTACCCCAGCAGTACTTC. The encoded protein is CASSPLLGQGLPQQYF.

This clone showed up just a few times. This chain uses TRBV20-1 with TRBJ1-4; 11 positions match TRBD1. The CDR3 has 13 residues. Germline CDR1 reads DFQATT; CDR2 reads SNEGSKA (reference sequence). The junction had 4 bases not matched to a gene; V was cut back by 5 bases and J by 8 bases. CDR3 in amino acids: CSAGGTGGEKLFF. The CDR3 DNA sequence: TGCAGTGCTGGTGGGACAGGGGGGGAAAAACTGTTTTTT.

This sequence joins TRBV7-3 and TRBJ1-3, with TRBD1 matching 9 bases. Germline CDR1 SGHTA, CDR2 FQGTGA. V shed 2 bases and J 5 bases; nucleotides not matched to a gene: 1. The CDR3 runs to 14 residues. The CDR3 protein is CASSLGQGRNTIYF. As DNA, the CDR3 is TGTGCCAGCAGCTTAGGACAGGGGAGAAACACCATATATTTT.

The genes are TRBV29-1 and TRBJ1-2; D is possibly TRBD1 (5 bases). The germline V gene has CDR1 SQVTM and CDR2 ANQGSEA. The CDR3 is 12 amino acids. The germline V and J ends were trimmed by 2 bases and 7 bases, with 11 bases remaining between them. Here the CDR3 DNA reads TGCAGCGTTGAAAGGGCAGGGCTTGGCTACACCTTC. Translation: CSVERAGLGYTF.

V is TRBV13 and J is TRBJ1-3; 10 bases align to TRBD1. J gave up 3 bases and V 5 bases, and 4 bases lay outside the gene matches. The length of the CDR3 is 15 residues. CDR1 PRHDT and CDR2 FYEKMQ come from the germline V gene (reference sequence). The CDR3 region is CASSLGQGLGNTIYF. CDR3 DNA sequence: TGTGCCAGCAGCCTGGGACAGGGGCTTGGAAACACCATATATTTT.

V usage is TRBV7-2 and J usage is TRBJ1-5, with D tentatively TRBD1 (6 bases). Per germline, CDR1 SGHTA and CDR2 FQGNSA. The ends were cut back, 2 bases at V and 5 bases at J, with 16 bases in the middle. This CDR3 comprises 16 residues. The CDR3 sequence: CASSLNGRGGDQPQHF. CDR3 DNA: TGTGCCAGCAGCTTAAACGGCAGGGGAGGGGATCAGCCCCAGCATTTT.